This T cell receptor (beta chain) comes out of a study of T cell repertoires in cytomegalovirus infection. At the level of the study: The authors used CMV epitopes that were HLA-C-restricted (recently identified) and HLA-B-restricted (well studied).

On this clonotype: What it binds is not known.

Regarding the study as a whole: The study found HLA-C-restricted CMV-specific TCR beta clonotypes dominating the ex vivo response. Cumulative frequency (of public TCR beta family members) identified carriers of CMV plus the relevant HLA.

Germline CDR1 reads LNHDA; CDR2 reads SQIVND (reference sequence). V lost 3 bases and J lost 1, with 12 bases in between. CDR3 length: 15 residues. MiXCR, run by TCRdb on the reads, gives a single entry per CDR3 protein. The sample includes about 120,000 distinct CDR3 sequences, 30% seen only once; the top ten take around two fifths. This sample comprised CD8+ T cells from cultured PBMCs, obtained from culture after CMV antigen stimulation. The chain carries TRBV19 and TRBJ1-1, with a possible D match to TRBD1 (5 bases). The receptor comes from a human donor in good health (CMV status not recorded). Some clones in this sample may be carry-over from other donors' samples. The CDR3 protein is CASSIYQGPNTEAFF. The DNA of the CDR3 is TGTGCCAGTAGTATCTACCAGGGACCGAACACTGAAGCTTTCTTT. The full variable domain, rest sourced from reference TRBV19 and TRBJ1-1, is DGGITQSPKYLFRKEGQNVTLSCEQNLNHDAMYWYRQDPGQGLRLIYYSQIVNDFQKGDIAEGYSVSREKKESFPLTVTSAQKNPTAFYLCASSIYQGPNTEAFFGQGTRLTVV.